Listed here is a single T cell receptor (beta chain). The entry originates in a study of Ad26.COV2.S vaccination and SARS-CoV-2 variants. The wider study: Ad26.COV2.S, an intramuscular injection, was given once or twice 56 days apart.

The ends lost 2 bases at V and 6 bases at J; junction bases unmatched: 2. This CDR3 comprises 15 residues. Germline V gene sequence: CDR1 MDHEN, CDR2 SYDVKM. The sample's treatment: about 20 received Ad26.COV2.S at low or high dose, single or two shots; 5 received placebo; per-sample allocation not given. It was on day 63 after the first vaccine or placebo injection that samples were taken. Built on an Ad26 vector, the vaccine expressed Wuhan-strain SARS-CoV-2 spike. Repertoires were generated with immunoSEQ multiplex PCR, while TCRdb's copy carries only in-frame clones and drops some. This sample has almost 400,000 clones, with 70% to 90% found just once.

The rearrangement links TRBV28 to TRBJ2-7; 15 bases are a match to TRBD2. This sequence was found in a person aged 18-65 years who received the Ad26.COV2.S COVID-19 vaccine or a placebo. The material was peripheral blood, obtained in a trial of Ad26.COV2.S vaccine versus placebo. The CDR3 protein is CASSLPGLAGGEQYF. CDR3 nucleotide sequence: TGTGCCAGCAGTTTACCGGGACTAGCGGGAGGCGAGCAGTACTTC. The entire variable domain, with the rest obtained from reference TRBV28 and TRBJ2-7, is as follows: DVKVTQSSRYLVKRTGEKVFLECVQDMDHENMFWYRQDPGLGLRLIYFSYDVKMKEKGDIPEGYSVSREKKERFSLILESASTNQTSMYLCASSLPGLAGGEQYFGPGTRLTVT.